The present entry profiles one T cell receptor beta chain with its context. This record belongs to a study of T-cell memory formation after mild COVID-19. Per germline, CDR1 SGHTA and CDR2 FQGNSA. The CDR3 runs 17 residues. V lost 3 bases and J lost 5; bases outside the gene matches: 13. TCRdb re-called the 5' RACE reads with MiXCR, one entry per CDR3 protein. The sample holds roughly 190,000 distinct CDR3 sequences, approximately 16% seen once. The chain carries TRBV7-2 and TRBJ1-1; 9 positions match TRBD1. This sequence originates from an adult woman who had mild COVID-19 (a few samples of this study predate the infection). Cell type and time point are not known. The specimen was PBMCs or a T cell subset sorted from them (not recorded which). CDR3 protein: CASSLRSPGTGYTEAFF. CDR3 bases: TGTGCCAGCAGCTTGAGAAGTCCCGGGACAGGGTATACTGAAGCTTTCTTT.